Shown below are 16 T cell receptor beta chains from a single sample sequenced in a study of shared clonotypes between healthy human individuals. Assay used: immunoSEQ multiplex PCR; TCRdb lists only in-frame clones, some missing. The sample yields over a million clones, around 78% seen once. The sample taken for sequencing was memory CD4+ T cells from PBMCs. The sample's subset: CD45RA-negative fraction. All receptors come from a man aged 18 to 29 in good health. Some clones in this sample may be carry-over from other donors' samples.

The chain uses TRBV5-6 and TRBJ1-2; possibly TRBD1 for D (5 bases). The CDR3 is made up of 13 amino acids. The V end was cut by 2 bases, the J end by 5 bases, with 10 bases between. The germline V gene has CDR1 SGHDT and CDR2 YYEEEE. CDR3 region: CASSFQGSYGYTF. In nucleotides, the CDR3 is TGTGCCAGCAGCTTTCAGGGATCATATGGCTACACCTTC. The variable domain in full, with the rest retrieved from reference TRBV5-6 and TRBJ1-2, is DAGVTQSPTHLIKTRGQQVTLRCSPKSGHDTVSWYQQALGQGPQFIFQYYEEEERQRGNFPDRFSGHQFPNYSSELNVNALLLGDSALYLCASSFQGSYGYTFGSGTRLTVV.

J is TRBJ2-5 and V is TRBV5-4; 9 bases are a match to TRBD2. The junction had 6 bases not matched to a gene; V was cut back by 7 bases and J by 5 bases. The CDR3 length is 13 residues. The germline V gene encodes CDR1 SGHNT and CDR2 YYREEE (reference sequence). CDR3 DNA: TGTGCCAGCGGGATAGCGGGAGAGGAGACCCAGTACTTC. Protein: CASGIAGEETQYF.

The V call is TRBV4-1, the J call TRBJ2-3; 8 positions agree with TRBD2. This CDR3 comprises 17 residues. The junction had 8 bases not matched to a gene; V was cut back by 3 bases and J by 0 bases. The germline gives CDR1 MGHRA, CDR2 YSYEKL. Here the CDR3 DNA reads TGCGCCAGCAGCCATTCTCTTACTAGCGGCAGCACAGATACGCAGTATTTT. Its protein product is CASSHSLTSGSTDTQYF.

The CDR3 reads CSVAIDTQYF. The CDR3 nucleotides are TGCAGCGTTGCGATTGATACGCAGTATTTT. The V and J genes are TRBV29-1 and TRBJ2-3; D is undetermined. Germline V gene lookup returns CDR1 SQVTM and CDR2 ANQGSEA. This CDR3 region has 10 residues. V lost 4 bases and J 6 bases, leaving 5 bases between the germline ends.

This clone was picked up one time. The chain combines TRBV9 with TRBJ1-1; the D is unclear. Germline CDR1 reads SGDLS; CDR2 reads YYNGEE. The CDR3 sequence is 15 residues long. Deletions cut 0 bases from V and 0 bases from J, with 9 bases between. CDR3 nucleotides: TGTGCCAGCAGCGTAGGAGCGGTTATGAACACTGAAGCTTTCTTT. Translating gives CASSVGAVMNTEAFF.

The chain has TRBV6-4 and TRBJ1-3; D perhaps matches TRBD1 (5 bases). V lost 6 bases, J lost 15 bases, and 6 bases lay in between. The CDR3 length is 8 residues. Germline CDR1 and CDR2: MRHNA and SNTAGT. Here the CDR3 DNA reads TGTGCCAGCAGACAGGAATATTTT. Protein: CASRQEYF.

This clone was observed once. For the CDR3, the DNA is TGCAGCGTTAGGGGGAAAGGTAGCGGAGCCAAAAACATTCAGTACTTC. Translated, it gives CSVRGKGSGAKNIQYF. The chain is built from TRBV29-1 and TRBJ2-4; D might be TRBD1 or TRBD2, each matching 6 bases. V shed 5 bases and J shed 0 bases, with 17 bases lying between them. Germline V gene sequence: CDR1 SQVTM, CDR2 ANQGSEA. This CDR3 comprises 16 residues.

The CDR3 DNA follows: TGTGCCAGCAGCAACCGGGACTTGGGGGCCAACGTCCTGACTTTC. Translating gives CASSNRDLGANVLTF. The genes are TRBV7-9 and TRBJ2-6, with D perhaps matching TRBD2 (6 bases). Germline V gene lookup returns CDR1 SEHNR and CDR2 FQNEAQ (reference sequence). This CDR3 contains 15 residues. Trimming removed 5 bases from V and 4 bases from J, with 12 bases in between.

The rearrangement links TRBV7-7 to TRBJ2-3; 7 nucleotides line up with TRBD2. This CDR3 is built from 15 residues. V lost 8 bases and J lost 2; bases outside the gene matches: 10. Germline lookup yields CDR1 SSHAT and CDR2 FNYEAQ (reference sequence). The CDR3 nucleotides are TGTGCCAGCTCCCTGACGGGAGGCCCCACAGATACGCAGTATTTT. Encoded protein: CASSLTGGPTDTQYF.

A word on this clone: Other DNA sequences in the same sample also yield this CDR3. The gene calls are TRBV28 and TRBJ1-5, with D possibly TRBD1 on 5 matching bases. Germline V lookup: CDR1 MDHEN, CDR2 SYDVKM. The CDR3 covers 15 residues. The V end was cut by 3 bases, the J end by 2 bases, with 11 bases between. The DNA for the CDR3 is TGTGCCAGCAGTTTTGGGGGGATCGGCAATCAGCCCCAGCATTTT. This gives the protein CASSFGGIGNQPQHF.

CDR3 coding DNA: TGTGCCAGCAGCCCAGTTTTATCATTCTCCTACGAGCAGTACTTC. Its translation is CASSPVLSFSYEQYF. The chain uses TRBV11-2 and TRBJ2-7; D unresolved. CDR1 is SGHAT, CDR2 FQNNGV, per germline. Trimming pared 5 bases from V and 0 bases from J, leaving 14 bases between. The CDR3 totals 15 residues. The full variable domain, with the rest looked up from reference TRBV11-2 and TRBJ2-7, is EAGVAQSPRYKIIEKRQSVAFWCNPISGHATLYWYQQILGQGPKLLIQFQNNGVVDDSQLPKDRFSAERLKGVDSTLKIQPAKLEDSAVYLCASSPVLSFSYEQYFGPGTRLTVT.

V gene TRBV2 combines with J gene TRBJ2-3; 13 bases align to TRBD2. The CDR3 spans 17 residues. Germline CDR1 SNHLY, CDR2 FYNNEI. After removal of 9 bases from V and 0 bases from J, the junction contained 9 bases not matched to a gene. The CDR3 nucleotides read TGTGCCAGTGGCGGACTAGCGGGAGATACTAGCACAGATACGCAGTATTTT. This encodes CASGGLAGDTSTDTQYF.

The gene calls are TRBV2 and TRBJ2-7; maybe TRBD1 (5 bases). Deletions cut 6 bases from V and 5 bases from J, with 17 bases between. The germline CDR1 and CDR2 sequences are SNHLY and FYNNEI. CDR3 length equals 14 residues. CDR3 sequence (DNA): TGTGCCAGCAGAGGGGTCATGAGTGAAGACGAGCAGTACTTC. It encodes CASRGVMSEDEQYF.

The chain employs TRBV10-3 and TRBJ2-7; D ambiguous. This CDR3 is built from 11 residues. Deletions cut 2 bases from V and 10 bases from J, with 9 bases between. CDR1 and CDR2 from the germline V gene are ENHRY and SYGVKD. The DNA of the CDR3 is TGTGCCATCAGTGAGATCGAGAATCAGTACTTC. Translation gives CAISEIENQYF.

This clone occurred many times. The chain recombines TRBV6-5 with TRBJ2-7; D may be TRBD2 (6 bases). Trimming took off 6 bases at V and 3 bases at J, with 15 bases between the two ends. This CDR3 is 14 amino acids long. Germline CDR1 MNHEY, CDR2 SVGAGI. The CDR3 sequence is CASSHRRAGYEQYF. CDR3 bases: TGTGCCAGCAGCCACCGGAGGGCCGGCTACGAGCAGTACTTC.

This clone was seen at least ten times. The rearrangement links TRBV19 to TRBJ1-5; D unresolved. The ends were cut back, 5 bases at V and 7 bases at J, with 12 bases in the middle. Germline loops: CDR1 LNHDA, CDR2 SQIVND (reference sequence). The CDR3 is 13 residues long. CDR3 DNA: TGTGCCAGTAGTCCCGGGTCCGGGCAGCCCCAGCATTTT. It is translated as CASSPGSGQPQHF.